This entry lists 32 T cell receptor beta chains sequenced from one sample in a study of blood T cell repertoires in COVID-19. Data came from immunoSEQ multiplex PCR; TCRdb stores just in-frame clones and leaves some out. The sample yields 380,000 or so clones, approximately 90% seen once. Input material: PBMCs or T cells enriched from blood (not recorded which). The receptor set was obtained from a woman in her 30s with acute COVID-19.

The rearrangement uses TRBV6-2 or TRBV6-3 and TRBJ1-5, with a possible D match to TRBD1 (6 bases). The CDR3 runs 16 residues. Germline assignment: CDR1 MNHEY and CDR2 SVGEGT. The V and J ends lost 0 bases and 3 bases respectively, with 12 bases between them. CDR3 amino acids: CASSYSPYRVNQPQHF. The CDR3 coding sequence is TGTGCCAGCAGTTACTCCCCCTACAGGGTCAATCAGCCCCAGCATTTT.

This chain connects TRBV5-6 to TRBJ1-2; 9 bases fit TRBD1. With V trimmed by 4 bases and J by 4 bases, 11 bases remained unmatched. CDR3 length: 16 amino acids. The germline gives CDR1 SGHDT, CDR2 YYEEEE. The CDR3 loop is CASSPLGQGSIYGYTF. Here the CDR3 DNA reads TGTGCCAGCAGCCCTTTAGGACAGGGGAGCATCTATGGCTACACCTTC.

This clone was picked up one time. The J gene is TRBJ1-1, the V gene TRBV24-1; tentative D call: TRBD1 (5 bases). Germline V gene sequence: CDR1 KGHDR, CDR2 SFDVKD. V dropped 6 bases and J dropped 1 base, with 17 bases sitting between them. CDR3 length: 16 amino acids. The CDR3 sequence: CATSRGREDTNTEAFF. The CDR3 DNA reads TGTGCCACCAGTCGAGGAAGGGAGGACACGAACACTGAAGCTTTCTTT.

The chain uses TRBV10-2 and TRBJ2-7, with TRBD1 identical over 10 bases. CDR3 length: 16 amino acids. The V segment lost 6 bases and the J segment 3 bases; nucleotides outside the gene matches: 11. Germline V gene sequence: CDR1 WSHSY, CDR2 SAAADI. The DNA for the CDR3 is TGCGCCAGCAGCCTCAACCGGGACAGGGGAATCTACGAGCAGTACTTC. It translates to CASSLNRDRGIYEQYF.

The sample holds one count of this clone. This chain connects TRBV24-1 to TRBJ1-5; D is uncertain. Trimming removed 2 bases from V and 2 bases from J, with 12 bases in between. The CDR3 is 16 residues long. Germline-derived CDR1 and CDR2 are KGHDR and SFDVKD. Written as DNA, the CDR3 is TGTGCCACCAGTGATTCGAAACGGGGTGGCAATCAGCCCCAGCATTTT. Amino acids: CATSDSKRGGNQPQHF.

The chain couples TRBV7-8 to TRBJ1-5; no reliable D call. This CDR3 region has 16 residues. Per germline, CDR1 SGHVS and CDR2 FQNEAQ. The V gene lost 4 bases and the J gene lost 3 bases, with 16 bases spanning the gap. CDR3 DNA sequence: TGTGCCAGCAGCTCCCTCCCGGGGAGGGACAATCAGCCCCAGCATTTT. It encodes CASSSLPGRDNQPQHF.

The chain joins TRBV7-9 to TRBJ2-1, with D uncertain. V was cut by 3 bases and J by 6 bases, with 9 bases left in between. Germline assignment: CDR1 SEHNR and CDR2 FQNEAQ (reference sequence). The CDR3 sequence is 13 residues long. The CDR3 sequence: CASSFNSPNEQFF. The CDR3 nucleotides are TGTGCCAGCAGCTTCAACAGTCCCAATGAGCAGTTCTTC.

CDR3: CAWSEGNEQFF. The DNA for the CDR3 is TGTGCCTGGAGTGAGGGGAATGAGCAGTTCTTC. J is TRBJ2-1 and V is TRBV30; possibly TRBD1 for D (5 bases). CDR3 size: 11 residues. V dropped 1 base and J dropped 7 bases, with 5 bases sitting between them. Germline V lookup: CDR1 GTSNPN, CDR2 SVGIG (reference sequence). The variable domain in full, completed from reference TRBV30 and TRBJ2-1, reads SQTIHQWPATLVQPVGSPLSLECTVEGTSNPNLYWYRQAAGRGLQLLFYSVGIGQISSEVPQNLSASRPQDRQFILSSKKLLLSDSGFYLCAWSEGNEQFFGPGTRLTVL.

The chain employs TRBV11-2 and TRBJ2-5; 11 nucleotides line up with TRBD2. The CDR3 runs 14 residues. Germline-derived CDR1 and CDR2 are SGHAT and FQNNGV. V dropped 5 bases and J dropped 4; count of bases not matched to a gene: 3. The CDR3 region is CASSVSGGGETQYF. The CDR3 region has the DNA TGTGCCAGCAGCGTTAGCGGGGGGGGAGAGACCCAGTACTTC.

This clone appeared a single time. The rearrangement joins TRBV30 to TRBJ1-1, with no clear D. The CDR3 extends over 12 amino acids. V was cut by 3 bases and J by 7 bases, with 12 bases left in between. Germline CDR1 is GTSNPN and CDR2 is SVGIG (reference sequence). The DNA for the CDR3 is TGTGCCTGGAGCAAGAGGTTTGGTGAAGCTTTCTTT. This gives the protein CAWSKRFGEAFF.

This sequence joins TRBV5-1 and TRBJ2-7; the D gene is possibly TRBD2 (5 bases). The germline gives CDR1 SGHRS, CDR2 YFSETQ. The CDR3 totals 13 residues. With 0 bases removed from V and 3 bases from J, the gap between germline ends came to 7 bases. The DNA of the CDR3 is TGCGCCAGCAGCTTGGTCCGGGGCTACGAGCAGTACTTC. It specifies CASSLVRGYEQYF.

The V call is TRBV25-1, the J call TRBJ1-2, with D maybe TRBD1 (6 bases). V lost 8 bases to trimming and J lost 5 bases, with 18 bases between them. The CDR3 totals 14 residues. Looked up from germline, CDR1 is MGHDK and CDR2 is SYGVNS. This CDR3 is CASVNHRDGYGYTF. The CDR3, as DNA: TGTGCCAGCGTGAATCACAGGGATGGATATGGCTACACCTTC.

V gene TRBV5-5 combines with J gene TRBJ1-4; the D is unclear. Trimming shortened V by 1 base and J by 8 bases, and 9 bases separated the two germline ends. This CDR3 has 13 amino acids. Germline V gene lookup returns CDR1 SGHKS and CDR2 YYEKEE (reference sequence). CDR3 protein: CASSLLVMEKLFF. In DNA, the CDR3 is TGTGCCAGCAGCTTGCTCGTAATGGAAAAACTGTTTTTT.

The V gene is TRBV29-1, the J gene TRBJ2-1; 9 bases align to TRBD2. The germline V gene encodes CDR1 SQVTM and CDR2 ANQGSEA. The length of the CDR3 is 15 residues. Losses at the gene ends were 6 bases for V and 0 bases for J; bases not matched to a gene: 6. The CDR3 is CSVLTSGSSYNEQFF. As DNA, the CDR3 is TGCAGCGTATTGACTAGCGGTAGCTCCTACAATGAGCAGTTCTTC.

CDR3 sequence: CASSPRIGTGENNEQFF. CDR3 sequence (DNA): TGTGCCAGCTCACCAAGGATCGGGACAGGGGAAAACAATGAGCAGTTCTTC. The chain has TRBV18 and TRBJ2-1; 10 positions match TRBD1. The V segment lost 2 bases and the J segment 5 bases; nucleotides outside the gene matches: 9. The CDR3 is made up of 17 amino acids. Germline-derived CDR1 and CDR2 are KGHSH and LQKENI.

The V gene is TRBV18, the J gene TRBJ2-1, with 13 bases that match TRBD2. Germline V gene data show CDR1 as KGHSH and CDR2 as LQKENI. V was clipped by 6 bases and J by 12 bases; unmatched bases: 11. The CDR3 loop spans 15 amino acids. The CDR3 DNA sequence: TGTGCCAGCTCCCAACTAGCGGGGGGGACAAGTATGCAGTTCTTC. Translated, it gives CASSQLAGGTSMQFF.

The chain carries TRBV5-1 and TRBJ2-1; 10 nucleotides agree with TRBD2. Per germline, CDR1 SGHRS and CDR2 YFSETQ. The CDR3 loop spans 15 amino acids. The V and J ends lost 3 bases and 6 bases, in that order; junction bases with no gene match: 6. As DNA, the CDR3 is TGCGCCAGCAGCTCACTAGCGGGGTCCCGCAATGAGCAGTTCTTC. Encoded protein: CASSSLAGSRNEQFF.

The chain recombines TRBV13 with TRBJ2-2, with 8 bases aligning to TRBD1. Germline lookup yields CDR1 PRHDT and CDR2 FYEKMQ (reference sequence). The J segment lost 6 bases and the V segment lost 3 bases, leaving 6 bases of the junction unmatched. This CDR3 comprises 15 residues. CDR3 region: CASSFGQGYSGELFF. In DNA form, the CDR3 reads TGTGCCAGCAGCTTCGGACAGGGTTATTCCGGGGAGCTGTTTTTT.

The genes are TRBV4-3 and TRBJ2-3; 7 bases match TRBD2. V gave up 0 bases and J gave up 5 bases; unmatched junction bases: 5. Germline assignment: CDR1 LGHNA and CDR2 YSLEER. The CDR3 runs to 15 residues. CDR3 coding DNA: TGCGCCAGCAGCCAAGATCCGGGGGGTGAAGATACGCAGTATTTT. As protein: CASSQDPGGEDTQYF.

The chain is built from TRBV7-2 and TRBJ2-1; 15 nucleotides match TRBD2. This CDR3 spans 18 amino acids. Germline trimming cut 1 base from V and 8 bases from J; bases unmatched to any gene: 9. Germline CDR1 SGHTA, CDR2 FQGNSA. The CDR3 spells CASSLGTSGGARIHEQFF. The CDR3 DNA reads TGTGCCAGCAGCTTAGGGACTAGCGGGGGGGCTCGGATTCATGAGCAGTTCTTC.

The V gene is TRBV5-1, the J gene TRBJ1-5; TRBD1 might be the D (5 bases). This CDR3 is built from 15 residues. Germline CDR1 SGHRS, CDR2 YFSETQ. V shed 2 bases and J shed 3 bases, with 12 bases lying between them. The CDR3 region is CASSFYSGVNQPQHF. In DNA form, the CDR3 reads TGCGCCAGCAGCTTCTATTCGGGGGTCAATCAGCCCCAGCATTTT.

The chain links TRBV19 to TRBJ2-1, with D possibly matching TRBD1 (6 bases). The germline V gene encodes CDR1 LNHDA and CDR2 SQIVND (reference sequence). V lost 3 bases and J 7 bases, leaving 13 bases between the germline ends. The CDR3 length is 14 residues. CDR3 nucleotide sequence: TGTGCCAGTAGTATGGATAGGGGGAGAAATGAGCAGTTCTTC. Its protein is CASSMDRGRNEQFF.

This clone was picked up one time. The V call is TRBV7-8, the J call TRBJ1-1; 9 nucleotides agree with TRBD1. Germline V lookup: CDR1 SGHVS, CDR2 FQNEAQ. This CDR3 has 15 amino acids. V shed 4 bases, J shed 4 bases, and the junction held 7 bases outside the gene matches. Written as DNA, the CDR3 is TGTGCCAGCAGCTCCGGGACAGGGTTTGGCACTGAAGCTTTCTTT. The encoded protein is CASSSGTGFGTEAFF.

The chain employs TRBV9 and TRBJ2-7; D not resolved. Trimming cost V 6 bases and J 5 bases, with 3 bases left between them. The CDR3 consists of 9 residues. Germline V gene data show CDR1 as SGDLS and CDR2 as YYNGEE. CDR3 bases: TGTGCCAGCACCAACGAGCAGTACTTC. Protein: CASTNEQYF.

The genes are TRBV5-6 and TRBJ1-5; 8 positions agree with TRBD1. V was clipped by 2 bases and J by 1 base; unmatched bases: 5. The CDR3 is 16 amino acids. In germline, CDR1 is SGHDT, CDR2 YYEEEE. CDR3 in DNA: TGTGCCAGCAGCTTACGGACAGGGTCCAGCAATCAGCCCCAGCATTTT. Its protein product is CASSLRTGSSNQPQHF.

The chain recombines TRBV5-1 with TRBJ2-7; TRBD1 matches at 8 bases. This CDR3 region has 15 residues. Germline loops: CDR1 SGHRS, CDR2 YFSETQ. With V trimmed by 0 bases and J by 5 bases, 7 bases remained unmatched. CDR3 sequence reads: CASSLGQGIVNEQYF. The CDR3 bases are TGCGCCAGCAGCTTGGGACAGGGGATAGTCAACGAGCAGTACTTC.

The rearrangement links TRBV5-6 to TRBJ2-2; 9 bases fit TRBD1. J lost 7 bases, V lost 4 bases, and 5 bases had no gene match. The germline CDR1 and CDR2 sequences are SGHDT and YYEEEE. CDR3 length: 14 amino acids. The CDR3 region has the DNA TGTGCCAGCAGCCTAGGGACAGGGTACGGGGAGCTGTTTTTT. Residues: CASSLGTGYGELFF.

V is TRBV6-1 and J is TRBJ1-5; the D gene is possibly TRBD1 (6 bases). V was shortened by 2 bases and J by 7 bases, with 15 bases between the two germline ends. The CDR3 extends over 15 amino acids. Germline CDR1 MNHNS, CDR2 SASEGT. CDR3 protein: CASSEYRVPGQPQHF. DNA of the CDR3: TGTGCCAGCAGTGAATACAGGGTACCAGGGCAGCCCCAGCATTTT.

The chain is built from TRBV5-1 and TRBJ2-7; D perhaps matches TRBD1 (8 bases). The V end lost 4 bases, the J end lost 3 bases, and 17 bases lay between the germline ends. The length of the CDR3 is 15 residues. Germline CDR1 reads SGHRS; CDR2 reads YFSETQ. In DNA form, the CDR3 reads TGCGCCAGCAGCAAAACACAGGGGGAGGGCTACGAGCAGTACTTC. It is translated as CASSKTQGEGYEQYF.

About this clone: This sample includes further DNA sequences coding for the same CDR3. The chain links TRBV19 to TRBJ1-3; D call uncertain. This CDR3 region has 14 residues. V gave up 3 bases and J gave up 1 base, with 7 bases separating them. CDR1 LNHDA and CDR2 SQIVND come from the germline V gene (reference sequence). CDR3 amino acids: CASSISGSGNTIYF. DNA of the CDR3: TGTGCCAGTAGTATCTCGGGGTCTGGAAACACCATATATTTT.

The rearrangement uses TRBV5-1 and TRBJ2-7, with D possibly being TRBD1 (6 bases). This CDR3 is 14 amino acids long. Trimming took off 2 bases at V and 5 bases at J, with 14 bases between the two ends. Germline lookup yields CDR1 SGHRS and CDR2 YFSETQ. The CDR3 bases are TGCGCCAGCAGCTTTACGGACAGATTCGACGAGCAGTACTTC. Translating it yields CASSFTDRFDEQYF.

The V call is TRBV7-2, the J call TRBJ1-3, with D hard to call. V lost 0 bases to trimming and J lost 7 bases, with 25 bases between them. Germline assignment: CDR1 SGHTA and CDR2 FQGNSA. The CDR3 contains 19 residues. CDR3 loop: CASSLAAEGVGVPGNTIYF. In nucleotides, the CDR3 is TGTGCCAGCAGCTTAGCCGCTGAGGGTGTCGGTGTTCCGGGTAACACCATATATTTT.